Listed here are 3 T cell receptor beta chains from one sample, sequenced in a study of cytomegalovirus exposure and HLA in healthy donors. The PCR ran on 60 Vbeta and 13 Jbeta primers. The protocol was immunoSEQ multiplex PCR, while the TCRdb copy is restricted to in-frame clones and leaves out a portion. This sample has approximately 180,000 clones, with roughly 80% found just once. The sequenced material came from PBMCs. The origin of the receptors is a woman aged 18-30 years in good health and CMV-seronegative.

V is TRBV28 and J is TRBJ2-5; tentative D call: TRBD1 (6 bases). The CDR3 runs to 15 residues. Trimming removed 3 bases at V and 0 bases at J, with 11 bases between. CDR1 and CDR2 (germline): MDHEN, SYDVKM. The CDR3 coding sequence is TGTGCCAGCAGTTTCGACAGGAGTAACCAAGAGACCCAGTACTTC. As protein: CASSFDRSNQETQYF.

The chain recombines TRBV7-2 with TRBJ2-7, with 7 bases that match TRBD2. The V gene end was trimmed by 6 bases and the J gene end by 5 bases; junction bases not matched to a gene: 10. The germline CDR1 and CDR2 sequences are SGHTA and FQGNSA. CDR3 length: 14 residues. The CDR3 sequence: CASRPGGPFHEQYF. The DNA of the CDR3 is TGTGCCAGCAGGCCGGGAGGTCCGTTCCACGAGCAGTACTTC.

The chain couples TRBV9 to TRBJ2-1; TRBD2 matches 9 bases. Germline CDR1 is SGDLS and CDR2 is YYNGEE. Trimming at V came to 4 bases and at J to 5 bases, leaving 7 bases not matched to a gene. The CDR3 runs to 15 residues. The CDR3 region is CASSPRTSVNNEQFF. DNA of the CDR3: TGTGCCAGCAGCCCACGGACTAGCGTGAACAATGAGCAGTTCTTC.